A single sample is the source of the 26 T cell receptor beta chains below, sequenced in a study of T cell responses to AZD1222 COVID-19 vaccine. The table came from immunoSEQ multiplex PCR; TCRdb's copy has only in-frame clones and leaves some out. The table lists under 200,000 clones, about 91% of them singletons. Sequencing was performed on peripheral blood, taken 28 days after the second AZD1222 dose. The receptors originated from an adult who received the AZD1222 COVID-19 vaccine.

This rearrangement joins TRBV5-4 to TRBJ1-1, with 8 positions matching TRBD1. The V and J ends lost 9 bases and 2 bases, in that order; junction bases with no gene match: 15. This CDR3 spans 16 amino acids. From germline, CDR1 is SGHNT and CDR2 YYREEE (reference sequence). CDR3 DNA: TGTGCCACTAGACAGGGGACGCCGAGGGTTAACACTGAAGCTTTCTTT. It specifies CATRQGTPRVNTEAFF. Full variable domain (remainder filled in from reference TRBV5-4 and TRBJ1-1): ETGVTQSPTHLIKTRGQQVTLRCSSQSGHNTVSWYQQALGQGPQFIFQYYREEENGRGNFPPRFSGLQFPNYSSELNVNALELDDSALYLCATRQGTPRVNTEAFFGQGTRLTVV.

The rearrangement links TRBV29-1 to TRBJ1-1; tentatively, D is TRBD1 (6 bases). CDR1 is SQVTM, CDR2 ANQGSEA, per germline. This CDR3 spans 11 amino acids. The germline V and J ends were trimmed by 6 bases and 8 bases, with 13 bases remaining between them. The CDR3 protein is CSVHRAREAFF. CDR3 bases: TGCAGCGTCCACAGGGCTCGGGAAGCTTTCTTT.

This chain uses TRBV7-2 with TRBJ1-3, with a weak D call TRBD1 (5 bases). V was shortened by 7 bases and J by 0 bases, with 13 bases between the two germline ends. The CDR3 sequence is 15 residues long. Germline V gene lookup returns CDR1 SGHTA and CDR2 FQGNSA. The CDR3 sequence is CASTVTASSGNTIYF. CDR3 coding DNA: TGTGCCAGCACCGTGACAGCCAGCTCTGGAAACACCATATATTTT.

This chain uses TRBV7-6 with TRBJ2-3; perhaps TRBD1 as D (6 bases). With 4 bases removed from V and 1 base from J, the gap between germline ends came to 12 bases. Germline V gives CDR1 SGHVS, CDR2 FNYEAQ. The CDR3 has 15 amino acids. CDR3 loop: CASSSWDIGTDTQYF. The DNA for the CDR3 is TGTGCCAGCAGCTCGTGGGACATAGGCACAGATACGCAGTATTTT.

The chain has TRBV3-1 (or the pseudogene TRBV3-2) and TRBJ2-3; D unresolved. Trimming stripped 6 bases from V and 3 bases from J, with 1 base between. Germline V CDR1 and CDR2: LGHDT, YNNKEL (reference sequence). The CDR3 is made up of 10 amino acids. CDR3 DNA: TGTGCCAGCAGTACAGATACGCAGTATTTT. Its protein is CASSTDTQYF.

This clone has a single count. The J gene is TRBJ2-7, the V gene TRBV19; D unresolved. Germline assignment: CDR1 LNHDA and CDR2 SQIVND (reference sequence). V shed 3 bases and J shed 2 bases, with 8 bases lying between them. The length of the CDR3 is 13 residues. CDR3: CASSIGLAYEQYF. The CDR3, as DNA: TGTGCCAGTAGTATTGGGCTGGCCTACGAGCAGTACTTC.

The V and J genes are TRBV2 and TRBJ1-2, with no clear D. V was pared by 3 bases and J by 3 bases, with 11 bases between. This CDR3 is 14 amino acids long. Germline V gene sequence: CDR1 SNHLY, CDR2 FYNNEI. CDR3 in amino acids: CASSERDFDYGYTF. CDR3 bases: TGTGCCAGCAGTGAGAGGGATTTCGACTATGGCTACACCTTC.

The chain couples TRBV7-9 to TRBJ2-3, with D perhaps given as TRBD1 or TRBD2 (5 bases each). Per the germline V gene, CDR1 is SEHNR and CDR2 is FQNEAQ (reference sequence). Trimming stripped 5 bases from V and 4 bases from J, with 19 bases between. The CDR3 consists of 16 residues. The DNA of the CDR3 is TGTGCCAGCAGCGAACCTGGGGGTGGGCGGGCAGATACGCAGTATTTT. Protein sequence: CASSEPGGGRADTQYF.

The V gene is TRBV3-1 (or the pseudogene TRBV3-2), the J gene TRBJ2-1; 11 bases are shared with TRBD2. Germline CDR1 is LGHDT and CDR2 is YNNKEL (reference sequence). This CDR3 comprises 18 residues. V dropped 0 bases and J dropped 4; count of bases not matched to a gene: 8. CDR3 DNA: TGTGCCAGCAGCCAAGATGACCCACTAGCGGGGGCTTACAATGAGCAGTTCTTC. Its translation is CASSQDDPLAGAYNEQFF.

The chain joins TRBV18 to TRBJ2-6; D is perhaps TRBD1 (6 bases). The CDR3 length is 18 residues. Trimming took 1 base from V and 2 from J, leaving 15 bases between them. Germline V gene sequence: CDR1 KGHSH, CDR2 LQKENI. As DNA, the CDR3 is TGTGCCAGCTCACCACGGACATTACAGGGCGCTGGGGCCAACGTCCTGACTTTC. It translates to CASSPRTLQGAGANVLTF.

V is TRBV9 and J is TRBJ2-3; TRBD2 matches at 9 bases. The junction had 14 bases not matched to a gene; V was cut back by 3 bases and J by 6 bases. The CDR3 extends over 17 amino acids. CDR1 and CDR2 from the germline V gene are SGDLS and YYNGEE. The CDR3: CASSASWRGGSMDTQYF. In nucleotides, the CDR3 is TGTGCCAGCAGCGCCTCTTGGCGGGGGGGCTCCATGGATACGCAGTATTTT.

V is TRBV19 and J is TRBJ1-1; TRBD1 matches 12 bases. The CDR3 is 17 amino acids. CDR1 and CDR2 from the germline V gene are LNHDA and SQIVND (reference sequence). With 7 bases clipped from V and 3 bases from J, the junction kept 12 bases outside the gene matches. The CDR3: CASTSRGTGGWDTEAFF. The CDR3 DNA reads TGTGCCAGTACCTCCCGGGGGACAGGGGGCTGGGACACTGAAGCTTTCTTT. Based on the CDR3 plus reference TRBV19 and TRBJ1-1, the full variable domain is DGGITQSPKYLFRKEGQNVTLSCEQNLNHDAMYWYRQDPGQGLRLIYYSQIVNDFQKGDIAEGYSVSREKKESFPLTVTSAQKNPTAFYLCASTSRGTGGWDTEAFFGQGTRLTVV.

The V and J genes are TRBV7-9 and TRBJ1-1, with D unresolved. V shed 5 bases and J shed 6 bases, with 13 bases lying between them. The V gene's germline CDR1 is SEHNR and CDR2 FQNEAQ (reference sequence). This CDR3 is 13 amino acids long. This CDR3 is CASSPGAMAEAFF. In DNA, the CDR3 is TGTGCCAGCAGCCCCGGTGCGATGGCTGAAGCTTTCTTT.

V and J are TRBV6-2 or TRBV6-3 and TRBJ1-1, with unresolved D. CDR1 is MNHEY, CDR2 SVGEGT, per germline. The germline V and J ends were trimmed by 0 bases and 2 bases, with 10 bases remaining between them. This CDR3 is 15 amino acids long. The CDR3 sequence: CASSYSIGGNTEAFF. In DNA, the CDR3 is TGTGCCAGCAGTTACTCGATCGGAGGAAACACTGAAGCTTTCTTT.

The gene calls are TRBV7-9 and TRBJ2-3, with D perhaps matching TRBD1 (6 bases). The CDR3 extends over 14 amino acids. Germline V lookup: CDR1 SEHNR, CDR2 FQNEAQ (reference sequence). The V end was cut by 5 bases, the J end by 5 bases, with 14 bases between. In DNA form, the CDR3 reads TGTGCCAGCAGCCTCCCCACAGGGAAAGATACGCAGTATTTT. Its translation: CASSLPTGKDTQYF. Together with reference TRBV7-9 and TRBJ2-3, the CDR3 gives the full variable domain: DTGVSQNPRHKITKRGQNVTFRCDPISEHNRLYWYRQTLGQGPEFLTYFQNEAQLEKSRLLSDRFSAERPKGSFSTLEIQRTEQGDSAMYLCASSLPTGKDTQYFGPGTRLTVL.

Comment on this clone: No conserved phenylalanine or tryptophan ends this CDR3, so it is likely a read error. The DNA is omitted, as the CDR3 cannot be located on it reliably, and the CDR3 follows TCRdb's listing. This sequence joins TRBV19 and TRBJ1-5. CDR1 is LNHDA, CDR2 SQIVND, per germline (reference sequence). Termini included, the CDR3 measures 12 amino acids. CDR3 region: CASSIEGPQYGQ.

The chain uses TRBV19 and TRBJ1-5, with a possible D match to TRBD1 (6 bases). From germline, CDR1 is LNHDA and CDR2 SQIVND (reference sequence). The CDR3 consists of 15 residues. Trimming removed 5 bases from V and 0 bases from J, with 11 bases in between. CDR3 coding DNA: TGTGCCAGTAGTGACCGACAGGCTAGCAATCAGCCCCAGCATTTT. Its translation is CASSDRQASNQPQHF.

The chain links TRBV15 to TRBJ2-1; D is unclear. CDR1 LNHNV and CDR2 YYDKDF come from the germline V gene (reference sequence). This CDR3 region has 13 residues. V was cut by 0 bases and J by 7 bases, with 7 bases left in between. The CDR3 coding sequence is TGTGCCACCAGCAGAGATAGGCGTAATGAGCAGTTCTTC. This gives the protein CATSRDRRNEQFF.

This clone came up once. V usage is TRBV19 and J usage is TRBJ2-1; 7 bases map to TRBD1. CDR1 and CDR2 (germline): LNHDA, SQIVND (reference sequence). The V and J ends lost 5 bases and 7 bases, in that order; junction bases with no gene match: 11. The length of the CDR3 is 15 residues. CDR3 loop: CASSPLPTGRNEQFF. The CDR3 nucleotides are TGTGCCAGTAGTCCCCTCCCGACAGGGAGAAATGAGCAGTTCTTC. Complete variable domain (other parts from reference TRBV19 and TRBJ2-1): DGGITQSPKYLFRKEGQNVTLSCEQNLNHDAMYWYRQDPGQGLRLIYYSQIVNDFQKGDIAEGYSVSREKKESFPLTVTSAQKNPTAFYLCASSPLPTGRNEQFFGPGTRLTVL.

This clone was observed once. The CDR3 DNA is TGTGCCAGCAGCTTAGGGCTGTGGGGATCCACAGATACGCAGTATTTT. It specifies CASSLGLWGSTDTQYF. The chain recombines TRBV11-3 with TRBJ2-3; D gene uncertain. Trimming stripped 1 base from V and 2 bases from J, with 13 bases between. This CDR3 contains 16 residues. Germline V gene sequence: CDR1 SGHNT, CDR2 YENEEA.

The chain couples TRBV6-5 to TRBJ2-3; TRBD2 aligns across 14 bases. Trimming took 4 bases from V and 6 from J; bases not matched to a gene: 6. Germline-derived CDR1 and CDR2 are MNHEY and SVGAGI. This CDR3 has 16 residues. The CDR3 sequence: CASSSGLAGDRDTQYF. In DNA, the CDR3 is TGTGCCAGCAGTTCGGGACTAGCGGGGGATCGTGATACGCAGTATTTT.

The chain joins TRBV7-9 to TRBJ1-1, with D possibly matching TRBD1 (5 bases). V was trimmed by 5 bases and J by 3 bases, leaving 10 bases between them. Per germline, CDR1 SEHNR and CDR2 FQNEAQ (reference sequence). This CDR3 spans 13 amino acids. The CDR3 region has the DNA TGTGCCAGCAGCCTCGGGGGGGACACTGAAGCTTTCTTT. Protein product: CASSLGGDTEAFF.

The V call is TRBV15, the J call TRBJ1-2; D remains unclear. CDR1 and CDR2 from the germline V gene are LNHNV and YYDKDF (reference sequence). The CDR3 is made up of 14 amino acids. Trimming took off 0 bases at V and 4 bases at J, with 9 bases between the two ends. For the CDR3, the DNA is TGTGCCACCAGCAGAGATCGGGGAGTCTATGGCTACACCTTC. It codes for CATSRDRGVYGYTF.

This chain connects TRBV10-2 to TRBJ1-1, with 7 bases that match TRBD1. Germline V gives CDR1 WSHSY, CDR2 SAAADI. V was pared by 8 bases and J by 0 bases, with 3 bases of the junction left unmatched. CDR3 size: 13 residues. DNA of the CDR3: TGCGCCAGCCTGGACAGGTTGAACACTGAAGCTTTCTTT. It yields the protein CASLDRLNTEAFF.

This clone was counted a single time. The gene calls are TRBV6-5 and TRBJ1-3, with D hard to call. Trimming left V 2 bases short and J 0 bases short, with 8 bases between. The V gene's germline CDR1 is MNHEY and CDR2 SVGAGI. CDR3 length: 15 amino acids. The CDR3 DNA reads as TGTGCCAGCAGTTACAACAGTCTCTCTGGAAACACCATATATTTT. Amino acid sequence: CASSYNSLSGNTIYF.

This chain connects TRBV12-5 to TRBJ2-2; TRBD2 might be the D (6 bases). CDR1 and CDR2 (germline): LGHNT, FRNRAP. This CDR3 comprises 16 residues. V was clipped by 0 bases and J by 2 bases, with 10 bases between them. DNA for the CDR3: TGTGCTAGTGGTTTGGTGGGCGGGGTCAACACCGGGGAGCTGTTTTTT. Amino acid sequence: CASGLVGGVNTGELFF.